This T cell receptor (beta chain) derives from a study of blood T cell repertoires in COVID-19. For the study at large: T cells, B-cell-depleted T cells, or PBMCs supplied cDNA or gDNA.

The assay was immunoSEQ multiplex PCR, and TCRdb's table has in-frame clones only and misses some. Here the sample spans over 250,000 clones, approximately 90% being singletons. CDR3 length: 15 residues. V was clipped by 0 bases and J by 5 bases; unmatched bases: 6. From germline, CDR1 is SGHRS and CDR2 YFSETQ. The sample comprised PBMCs or T cells enriched from blood (not recorded which). V gene TRBV5-1 combines with J gene TRBJ2-5; TRBD2 matches at 8 bases. The source is a man aged 35 to 55 who had recovered from COVID-19. The CDR3 DNA sequence: TGCGCCAGCAGCTTGGTAGCGGGAAGTAGGGAGACCCAGTACTTC. It is translated as CASSLVAGSRETQYF. The variable domain in full, with the rest retrieved from reference TRBV5-1 and TRBJ2-5, is KAGVTQTPRYLIKTRGQQVTLSCSPISGHRSVSWYQQTPGQGLQFLFEYFSETQRNKGNFPGRFSGRQFSNSRSEMNVSTLELGDSALYLCASSLVAGSRETQYFGPGTRLLVL.